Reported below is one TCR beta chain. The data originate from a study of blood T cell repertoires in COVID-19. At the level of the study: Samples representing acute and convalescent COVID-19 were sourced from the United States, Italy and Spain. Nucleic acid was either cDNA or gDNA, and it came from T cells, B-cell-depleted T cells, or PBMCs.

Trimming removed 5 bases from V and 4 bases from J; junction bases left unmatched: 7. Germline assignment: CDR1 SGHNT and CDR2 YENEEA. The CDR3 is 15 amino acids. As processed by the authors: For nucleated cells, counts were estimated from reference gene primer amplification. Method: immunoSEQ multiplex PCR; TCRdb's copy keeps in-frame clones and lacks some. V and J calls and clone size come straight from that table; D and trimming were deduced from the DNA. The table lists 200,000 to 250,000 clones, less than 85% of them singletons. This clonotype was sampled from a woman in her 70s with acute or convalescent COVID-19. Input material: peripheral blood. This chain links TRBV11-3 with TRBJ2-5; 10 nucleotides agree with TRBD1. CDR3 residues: CASSAGQGKGETQYF. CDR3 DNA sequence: TGTGCCAGCAGCGCGGGACAGGGGAAAGGAGAGACCCAGTACTTC.